What follows describes a single T cell receptor (beta chain). The data belong to a study of early T cells in non-severe SARS-CoV-2 infection. V shed 8 bases, J shed 6 bases, and the junction held 8 bases outside the gene matches. The CDR3 covers 14 residues. From the 5' RACE reads, TCRdb called clonotypes with MiXCR, one entry per CDR3 protein. The sample shows tens of thousands of distinct CDR3 sequences, 3.5% to 5.5% of them seen only once. Source: whole blood, taken at baseline. The V gene is TRBV12-3 or TRBV12-4, the J gene TRBJ2-7; 12 positions agree with TRBD2. The sequence derives from an adult who was a healthcare worker with PCR-confirmed SARS-CoV-2 infection or an uninfected control (not recorded which). CDR3 in DNA: TGTGCCAGCCTTTCGCTAGCGGGAGGGACCGAGCAGTACTTC. Protein sequence: CASLSLAGGTEQYF.